Listed here are 3 T cell receptor beta chains from one sample, sequenced in a study of cytomegalovirus exposure and HLA in healthy donors. Primers for the PCR totalled 60 Vbeta and 13 Jbeta. Sequenced by immunoSEQ multiplex PCR; TCRdb stores in-frame clones only, minus some. Among just over 150,000 clones listed, roughly 73% were seen once. Sequencing used PBMCs. The receptors come from a young woman in good health and CMV-seronegative.

V usage is TRBV7-9 and J usage is TRBJ2-6, with TRBD1 matching 10 bases. Trimming cost V 4 bases and J 4 bases; bases outside gene matches: 10. CDR3 length: 18 residues. Germline CDR1 and CDR2: SEHNR and FQNEAQ (reference sequence). CDR3 sequence reads: CASSSEGQGSLGANVLTF. Written as DNA, the CDR3 is TGTGCCAGCAGCTCAGAGGGACAGGGGAGTCTAGGGGCCAACGTCCTGACTTTC.

The chain uses TRBV27 and TRBJ2-7; perhaps TRBD1 as D (6 bases). The germline V gene has CDR1 MNHEY and CDR2 SMNVEV (reference sequence). CDR3 length: 15 residues. Trimming left V 8 bases short and J 2 bases short, with 19 bases between. In nucleotides, the CDR3 is TGTGCCAGCCTAAAGACCCCTGGGGGCACCTACGAGCAGTACTTC. Its translation is CASLKTPGGTYEQYF.

The chain employs TRBV5-1 and TRBJ2-5; 10 bases align to TRBD1. Germline V gene lookup returns CDR1 SGHRS and CDR2 YFSETQ. The CDR3 spans 16 residues. Trimming cost V 2 bases and J 1 base; bases outside gene matches: 5. As DNA, the CDR3 is TGCGCCAGCAGCTTCTCCGGGACAGGGGCCCAAGAGACCCAGTACTTC. This encodes CASSFSGTGAQETQYF.